These 15 T cell receptor beta chains share one sample of origin, sequenced in a study of early T cells in non-severe SARS-CoV-2 infection. TCRdb redid the calling of the 5' RACE reads with MiXCR, one entry per CDR3 protein. The data show approximately 77,000 distinct CDR3 sequences, about 12% seen once. Sequenced sample: whole blood. The receptors shown here come from an adult who was a healthcare worker with PCR-confirmed SARS-CoV-2 infection or an uninfected control (not recorded which).

Many counts were recorded for this clonotype. J is TRBJ2-5 and V is TRBV29-1, with 9 bases lining up with TRBD1. This CDR3 is built from 14 residues. The germline V gene has CDR1 SQVTM and CDR2 ANQGSEA. Losses at the gene ends were 3 bases for V and 3 bases for J; bases not matched to a gene: 5. CDR3 sequence (DNA): TGCAGCGTTGAGCCCGGGGACAGGGAAGAGACCCAGTACTTC. This gives the protein CSVEPGDREETQYF.

This clonotype turned up a few times. This chain joins TRBV4-2 and TRBJ2-5; D is perhaps TRBD2 (5 bases). Germline V gene data show CDR1 as LGHNA and CDR2 as YNFKEQ. Trimming shortened V by 5 bases and J by 5 bases, and 12 bases separated the two germline ends. This CDR3 has 13 residues. The CDR3 loop is CASSLGGAETQYF. CDR3 nucleotide sequence: TGTGCCAGCAGCTTAGGAGGCGCCGAGACCCAGTACTTC.

The V and J genes are TRBV2 and TRBJ1-2; D possibly corresponds to TRBD1 (5 bases). The V and J ends lost 4 bases and 4 bases respectively, with 7 bases between them. This CDR3 has 12 residues. The germline gives CDR1 SNHLY, CDR2 FYNNEI. DNA of the CDR3: TGTGCCAGCAGTGTGGGGACCTATGGCTACACCTTC. As protein: CASSVGTYGYTF.

This chain uses TRBV20-1 with TRBJ2-7; D perhaps matches TRBD2 (5 bases). The CDR3 spans 14 residues. V was clipped by 6 bases and J by 5 bases, with 20 bases between them. CDR1 DFQATT and CDR2 SNEGSKA come from the germline V gene (reference sequence). The CDR3 DNA is TGCAGTGCCACCTCTCGCAGAGGGCGGAACGAGCAGTACTTC. It yields the protein CSATSRRGRNEQYF.

In its sample, this clonotype was seen a few times. V and J are TRBV13 and TRBJ1-1, with 7 bases matching TRBD1. Germline V gene data show CDR1 as PRHDT and CDR2 as FYEKMQ (reference sequence). This CDR3 spans 14 amino acids. V trimming: 0 bases; J trimming: 11 bases; junction bases outside the gene matches: 9. The CDR3 loop is CASSLGRGLVVAFF. As DNA, the CDR3 is TGTGCCAGCAGCTTAGGAAGGGGGCTCGTGGTGGCTTTCTTT.

The table lists this clonotype with many counts. The chain joins TRBV13 to TRBJ2-1; 12 nucleotides agree with TRBD2. Germline loops: CDR1 PRHDT, CDR2 FYEKMQ (reference sequence). This CDR3 has 16 amino acids. V shed 3 bases, J shed 1 base, and the junction held 1 base outside the gene matches. This CDR3 is CASSLGTSGSYNEQFF. CDR3 in DNA: TGTGCCAGCAGCTTGGGGACTAGCGGGTCCTACAATGAGCAGTTCTTC.

This clonotype was seen ten or more times. The chain recombines TRBV11-2 with TRBJ2-1, with D possibly TRBD2 on 6 matching bases. CDR1 is SGHAT and CDR2 is FQNNGV in the germline V gene. Trimming removed 1 base from V and 1 base from J, with 8 bases in between. The CDR3 covers 15 residues. The CDR3 DNA reads TGTGCCAGCAGCTTAGCGGGGGTATCCTACAATGAGCAGTTCTTC. It encodes CASSLAGVSYNEQFF.

The table lists this clonotype with many counts. The chain combines TRBV7-9 with TRBJ2-1; the match to TRBD1 covers 10 bases. Germline values: CDR1 SEHNR, CDR2 FQNEAQ (reference sequence). The ends lost 3 bases at V and 6 bases at J; junction bases unmatched: 5. CDR3 size: 15 residues. The CDR3 coding sequence is TGTGCCAGCAGCTTCGGGGACAGGGGAGGCAATGAGCAGTTCTTC. Amino acids: CASSFGDRGGNEQFF. Supplemented by reference TRBV7-9 and TRBJ2-1, the full variable domain reads DTGVSQNPRHKITKRGQNVTFRCDPISEHNRLYWYRQTLGQGPEFLTYFQNEAQLEKSRLLSDRFSAERPKGSFSTLEIQRTEQGDSAMYLCASSFGDRGGNEQFFGPGTRLTVL.

The sample holds a few counts of this clonotype. The chain links TRBV5-6 to TRBJ2-2; D not certain. There are 16 residues in the CDR3. The V and J ends lost 2 bases and 6 bases respectively, with 17 bases between them. Germline CDR1 reads SGHDT; CDR2 reads YYEEEE. CDR3 in DNA: TGTGCCAGCAGCTTCTACAGTAAAGGAAAGGCCGGGGAGCTGTTTTTT. Its protein product is CASSFYSKGKAGELFF. Full variable domain (missing parts from reference TRBV5-6 and TRBJ2-2): DAGVTQSPTHLIKTRGQQVTLRCSPKSGHDTVSWYQQALGQGPQFIFQYYEEEERQRGNFPDRFSGHQFPNYSSELNVNALLLGDSALYLCASSFYSKGKAGELFFGEGSRLTVL.

About this clonotype: The junction departs from germline at one end; a sequencing error may be responsible. The V gene is TRBV9, the J gene TRBJ1-1, with D possibly matching TRBD1 (6 bases). Germline CDR1 reads SGDLS; CDR2 reads YYNGEE. The CDR3 extends over 11 amino acids. The CDR3 nucleotides are TGTGCCAGCAGCGCCGGGGGCTCCGCCGTCTTT. Its protein is CASSAGGSAVF.

A few counts support this clonotype. The J gene is TRBJ2-5, the V gene TRBV30; 9 nucleotides align to TRBD1. V lost 2 bases, J lost 4 bases, and 2 bases stayed unmatched. The germline V gene encodes CDR1 GTSNPN and CDR2 SVGIG (reference sequence). The CDR3 runs to 13 residues. CDR3: CAWSRTGVETQYF. As DNA, the CDR3 is TGTGCCTGGAGTCGGACAGGGGTAGAGACCCAGTACTTC.

This clonotype appeared a few times. This chain joins TRBV27 and TRBJ2-7, with D perhaps matching TRBD1 (6 bases). Germline lookup yields CDR1 MNHEY and CDR2 SMNVEV (reference sequence). V was shortened by 5 bases and J by 5 bases, with 10 bases between the two germline ends. CDR3 size: 12 residues. CDR3 coding DNA: TGTGCCAGCAGTCACCAGGGGAACGAGCAGTACTTC. Translated, it gives CASSHQGNEQYF.

This clonotype was seen many times. This chain links TRBV28 with TRBJ2-7; 9 bases fit TRBD1. The CDR3 is 14 amino acids. After removal of 1 base from V and 4 bases from J, the junction contained 2 bases not matched to a gene. Germline V gives CDR1 MDHEN, CDR2 SYDVKM. The chain's CDR3 is CASSLLGQGYEQYF. CDR3 sequence (DNA): TGTGCCAGCAGTTTATTGGGACAGGGATACGAGCAGTACTTC.

The sample holds many counts of this clonotype. This chain uses TRBV12-3 or TRBV12-4 with TRBJ1-5, with D perhaps TRBD1 (6 bases). V dropped 7 bases and J dropped 10 bases, with 23 bases sitting between them. This CDR3 has 15 amino acids. The CDR3 loop is CASKLTGAGAGPQHF. The CDR3 DNA reads TGTGCCAGCAAACTGACTGGGGCAGGGGCCGGCCCCCAGCATTTT.

This clonotype was seen a handful of times. V gene TRBV28 combines with J gene TRBJ2-1; possibly TRBD2 for D (6 bases). The ends were cut back, 3 bases at V and 6 bases at J, with 15 bases in the middle. The germline gives CDR1 MDHEN, CDR2 SYDVKM. The CDR3 length is 15 residues. CDR3 in DNA: TGTGCCAGCAGTTTTCCGGGTTGGGGAGGCAATGAGCAGTTCTTC. The encoded protein is CASSFPGWGGNEQFF.